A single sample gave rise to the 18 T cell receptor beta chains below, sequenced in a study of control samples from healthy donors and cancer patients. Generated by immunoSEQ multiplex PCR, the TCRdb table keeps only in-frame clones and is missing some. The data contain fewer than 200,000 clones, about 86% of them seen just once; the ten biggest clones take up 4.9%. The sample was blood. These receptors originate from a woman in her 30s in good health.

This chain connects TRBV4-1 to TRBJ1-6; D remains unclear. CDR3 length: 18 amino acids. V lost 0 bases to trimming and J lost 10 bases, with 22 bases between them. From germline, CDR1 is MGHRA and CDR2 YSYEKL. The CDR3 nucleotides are TGCGCCAGCAGCCAAGAGGAGCTCAATCCCGGGCTCCGATCACCCCTCCACTTT. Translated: CASSQEELNPGLRSPLHF.

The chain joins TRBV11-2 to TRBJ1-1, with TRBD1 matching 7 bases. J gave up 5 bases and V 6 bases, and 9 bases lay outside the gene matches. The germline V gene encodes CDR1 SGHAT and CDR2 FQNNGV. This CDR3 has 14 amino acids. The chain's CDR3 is CASRRQGLDTEAFF. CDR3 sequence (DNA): TGTGCCAGCAGAAGACAGGGTTTGGATACTGAAGCTTTCTTT.

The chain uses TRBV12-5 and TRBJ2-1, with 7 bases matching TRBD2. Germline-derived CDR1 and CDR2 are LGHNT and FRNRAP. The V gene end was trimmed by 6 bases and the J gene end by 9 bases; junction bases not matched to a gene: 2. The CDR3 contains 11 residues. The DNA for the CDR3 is TGTGCTAGTGGCTCGGGGGGTGAGCAGTTCTTC. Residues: CASGSGGEQFF.

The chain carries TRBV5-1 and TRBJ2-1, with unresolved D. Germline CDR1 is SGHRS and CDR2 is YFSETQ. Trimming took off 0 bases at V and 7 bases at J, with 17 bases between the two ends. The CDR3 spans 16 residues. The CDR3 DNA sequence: TGCGCCAGCAGCTTGGCCAGTCTAGATGTGGGGAATGAGCAGTTCTTC. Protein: CASSLASLDVGNEQFF. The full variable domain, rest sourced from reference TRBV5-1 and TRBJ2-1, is KAGVTQTPRYLIKTRGQQVTLSCSPISGHRSVSWYQQTPGQGLQFLFEYFSETQRNKGNFPGRFSGRQFSNSRSEMNVSTLELGDSALYLCASSLASLDVGNEQFFGPGTRLTVL.

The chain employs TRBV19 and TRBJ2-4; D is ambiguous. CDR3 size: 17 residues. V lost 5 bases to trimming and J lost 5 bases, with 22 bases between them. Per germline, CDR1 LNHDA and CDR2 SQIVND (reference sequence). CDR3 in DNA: TGTGCCAGTAGTTATACCCGAGGACGCCTAGAAGAAAACATTCAGTACTTC. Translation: CASSYTRGRLEENIQYF.

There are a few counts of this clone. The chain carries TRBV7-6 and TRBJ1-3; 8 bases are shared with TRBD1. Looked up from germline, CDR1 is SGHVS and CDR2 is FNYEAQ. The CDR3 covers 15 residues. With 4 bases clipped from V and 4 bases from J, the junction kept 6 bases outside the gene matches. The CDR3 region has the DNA TGTGCCAGCAGCTCACGACAGGGGTTGGGAAACACCATATATTTT. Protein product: CASSSRQGLGNTIYF. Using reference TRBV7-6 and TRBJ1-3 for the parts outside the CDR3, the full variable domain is GAGVSQSPRYKVTKRGQDVALRCDPISGHVSLYWYRQALGQGPEFLTYFNYEAQQDKSGLPNDRFSAERPEGSISTLTIQRTEQRDSAMYRCASSSRQGLGNTIYFGEGSWLTVV.

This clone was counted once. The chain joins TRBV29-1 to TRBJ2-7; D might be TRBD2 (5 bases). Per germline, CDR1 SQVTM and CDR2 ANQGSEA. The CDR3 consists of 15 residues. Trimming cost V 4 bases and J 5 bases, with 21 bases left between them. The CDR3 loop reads CSVVLFCMRVDEQYV. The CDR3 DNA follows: TGCAGCGTTGTCCTATTTTGTATGAGGGTAGACGAGCAGTACGTC.

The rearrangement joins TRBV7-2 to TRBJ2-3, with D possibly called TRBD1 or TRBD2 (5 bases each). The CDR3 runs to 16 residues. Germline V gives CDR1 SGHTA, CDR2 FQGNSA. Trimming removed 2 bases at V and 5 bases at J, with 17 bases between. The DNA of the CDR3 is TGTGCCAGCAGCTTACGGACCACCACTGGGGGAGATACGCAGTATTTT. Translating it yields CASSLRTTTGGDTQYF.

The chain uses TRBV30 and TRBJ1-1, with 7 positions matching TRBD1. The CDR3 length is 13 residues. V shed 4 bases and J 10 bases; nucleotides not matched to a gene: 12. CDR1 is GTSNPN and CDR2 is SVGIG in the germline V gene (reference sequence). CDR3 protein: CAWTSGRGPVAFF. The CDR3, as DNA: TGTGCCTGGACCTCAGGGAGGGGGCCGGTAGCTTTCTTT.

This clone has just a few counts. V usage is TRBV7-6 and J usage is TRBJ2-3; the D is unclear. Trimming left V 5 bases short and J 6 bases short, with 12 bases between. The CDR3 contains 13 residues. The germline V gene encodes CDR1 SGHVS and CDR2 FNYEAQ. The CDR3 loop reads CASSLEVRDTQYF. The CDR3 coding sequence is TGTGCCAGCAGCCTAGAAGTTAGGGATACGCAGTATTTT.

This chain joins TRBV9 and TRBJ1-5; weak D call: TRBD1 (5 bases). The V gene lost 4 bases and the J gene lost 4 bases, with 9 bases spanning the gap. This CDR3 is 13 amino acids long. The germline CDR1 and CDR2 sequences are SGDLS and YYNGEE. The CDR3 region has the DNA TGTGCCAGCAGCTCGGGGGGAAATCAGCCCCAGCATTTT. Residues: CASSSGGNQPQHF. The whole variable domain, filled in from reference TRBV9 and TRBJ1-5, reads DSGVTQTPKHLITATGQRVTLRCSPRSGDLSVYWYQQSLDQGLQFLIQYYNGEERAKGNILERFSAQQFPDLHSELNLSSLELGDSALYFCASSSGGNQPQHFGDGTRLSIL.

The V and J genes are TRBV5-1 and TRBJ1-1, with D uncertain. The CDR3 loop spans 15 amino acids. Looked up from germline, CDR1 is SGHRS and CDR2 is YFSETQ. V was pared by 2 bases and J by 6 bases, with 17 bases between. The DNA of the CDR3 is TGCGCCAGCAGCTTCGAAGCCAACAGTGTCCCTGAAGCTTTCTTT. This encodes CASSFEANSVPEAFF.

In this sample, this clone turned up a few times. CDR3 in amino acids: CASSLLDRGDRAYGYTF. The CDR3 DNA reads TGTGCCAGCAGCTTGCTGGACAGGGGAGATAGGGCCTATGGCTACACCTTC. The J gene is TRBJ1-2, the V gene TRBV5-5, with 9 bases identical to TRBD1. With V trimmed by 1 base and J by 4 bases, 11 bases remained unmatched. CDR3 length: 17 amino acids. Germline V lookup: CDR1 SGHKS, CDR2 YYEKEE (reference sequence).

CDR3 region: CASSELVGRPQFF. The CDR3 DNA reads as TGTGCCAGCAGTGAACTGGTGGGACGGCCCCAGTTCTTC. V gene TRBV6-1 combines with J gene TRBJ2-1, with D perhaps assigned TRBD1 or TRBD2 (5 bases each). V lost 2 bases, J lost 13 bases, and 15 bases lay in between. CDR3 size: 13 residues. In germline, CDR1 is MNHNS, CDR2 SASEGT.

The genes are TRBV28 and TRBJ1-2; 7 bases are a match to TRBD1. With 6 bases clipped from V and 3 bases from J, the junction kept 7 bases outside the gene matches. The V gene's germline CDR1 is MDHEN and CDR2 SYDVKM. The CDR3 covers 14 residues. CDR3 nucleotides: TGTGCCAGCAGGCGAAGACAGGGTGACTATGGCTACACCTTC. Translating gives CASRRRQGDYGYTF.

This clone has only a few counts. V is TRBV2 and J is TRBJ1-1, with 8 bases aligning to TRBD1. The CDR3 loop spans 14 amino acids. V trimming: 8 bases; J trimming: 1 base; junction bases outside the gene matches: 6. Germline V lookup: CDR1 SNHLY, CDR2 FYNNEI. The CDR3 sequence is CASQFDRGNTEAFF. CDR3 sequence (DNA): TGTGCCAGCCAATTCGACAGGGGGAACACTGAAGCTTTCTTT.

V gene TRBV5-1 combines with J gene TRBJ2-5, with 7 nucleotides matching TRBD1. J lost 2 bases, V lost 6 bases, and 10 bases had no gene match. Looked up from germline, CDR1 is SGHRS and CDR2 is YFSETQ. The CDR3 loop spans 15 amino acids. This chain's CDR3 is CASTSSPGGQETQYF. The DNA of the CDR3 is TGCGCCAGCACGAGTAGTCCAGGGGGTCAAGAGACCCAGTACTTC.

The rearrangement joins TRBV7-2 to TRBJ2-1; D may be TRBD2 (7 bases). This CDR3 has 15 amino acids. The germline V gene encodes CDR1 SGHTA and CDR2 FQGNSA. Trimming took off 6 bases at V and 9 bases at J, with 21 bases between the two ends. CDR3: CASSYRASGTGEQFF. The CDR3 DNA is TGTGCCAGCAGTTACAGGGCTAGCGGAACCGGTGAGCAGTTCTTC. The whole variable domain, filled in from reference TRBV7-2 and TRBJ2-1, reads GAGVSQSPSNKVTEKGKDVELRCDPISGHTALYWYRQSLGQGLEFLIYFQGNSAPDKSGLPSDRFSAERTGGSVSTLTIQRTQQEDSAVYLCASSYRASGTGEQFFGPGTRLTVL.